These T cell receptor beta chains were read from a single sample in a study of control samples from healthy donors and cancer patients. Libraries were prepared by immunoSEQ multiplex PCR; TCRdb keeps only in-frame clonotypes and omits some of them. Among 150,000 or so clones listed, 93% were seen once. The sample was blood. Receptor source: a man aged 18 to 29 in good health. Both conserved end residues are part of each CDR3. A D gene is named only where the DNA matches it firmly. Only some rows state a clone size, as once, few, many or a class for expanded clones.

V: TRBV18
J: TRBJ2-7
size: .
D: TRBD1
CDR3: CASSPNRGHYEQYF
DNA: TGTGCCAGCTCGCCAAACAGGGGACATTACGAGCAGTACTTC

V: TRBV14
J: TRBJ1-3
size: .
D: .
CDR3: CASSRDGPRAGNTIYF
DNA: TGTGCCAGCAGCCGGGACGGGCCTAGGGCTGGAAACACCATATATTTT

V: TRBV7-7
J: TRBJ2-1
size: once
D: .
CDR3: CASSPVGKGNEQFF
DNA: TGTGCTAGCAGCCCCGTAGGGAAGGGGAATGAGCAGTTCTTC

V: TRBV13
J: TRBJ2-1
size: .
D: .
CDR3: CASSRDYNEQFF
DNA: TGTGCCAGCAGCCGAGATTACAATGAGCAGTTCTTC

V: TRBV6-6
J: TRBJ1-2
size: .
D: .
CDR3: CASTPSGQNYGYTF
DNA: TGTGCCAGCACCCCTTCGGGACAAAACTATGGCTACACCTTC

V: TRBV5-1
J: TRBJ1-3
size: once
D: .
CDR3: CASSLGGPSSGNTIYF
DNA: TGCGCCAGCAGCTTGGGTGGTCCCAGCTCTGGAAACACCATATATTTT

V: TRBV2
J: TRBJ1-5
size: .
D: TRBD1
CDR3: CASSRDRFQPQHF
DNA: TGTGCCAGCAGTCGGGACAGGTTTCAGCCCCAGCATTTT

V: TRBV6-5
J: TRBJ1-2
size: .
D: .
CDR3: CASRPGGNYGYTF
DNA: TGTGCCAGCAGGCCCGGGGGGAATTATGGCTACACCTTC

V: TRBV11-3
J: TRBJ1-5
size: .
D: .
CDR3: CASSLVGGFAGVQPQHF
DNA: TGTGCCAGCAGCTTAGTTGGGGGTTTCGCGGGAGTTCAGCCCCAGCATTTT

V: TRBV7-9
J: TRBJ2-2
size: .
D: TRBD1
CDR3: CASSLAFGTGFGGELFF
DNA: TGTGCCAGCAGCTTAGCTTTCGGGACAGGGTTTGGCGGGGAGCTGTTTTTT

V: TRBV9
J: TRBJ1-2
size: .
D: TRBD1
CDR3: CASSAGTGGAGSGYTF
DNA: TGTGCCAGCAGCGCCGGGACAGGGGGCGCGGGAAGTGGCTACACCTTC

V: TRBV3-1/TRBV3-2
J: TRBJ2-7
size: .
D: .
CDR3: CASSQDLSTAYEQYF
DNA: TGTGCCAGCAGCCAAGATCTATCCACGGCCTACGAGCAGTACTTC

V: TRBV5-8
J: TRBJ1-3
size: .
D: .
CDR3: CASSLDRSNTIYF
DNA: TGTGCCAGCAGCTTGGACAGAAGTAACACCATATATTTT

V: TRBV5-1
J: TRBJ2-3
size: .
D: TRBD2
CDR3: CASSLEGTSGGSTDTQYF
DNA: TGCGCCAGCAGCTTGGAGGGGACTAGCGGGGGTAGCACAGATACGCAGTATTTT

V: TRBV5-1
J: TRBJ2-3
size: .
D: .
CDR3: CASSLDVSTDTQYF
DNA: TGCGCCAGCAGCTTGGACGTAAGCACAGATACGCAGTATTTT

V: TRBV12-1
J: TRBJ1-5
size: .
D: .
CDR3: CASSFLRGSNQPQHF
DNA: TGTGCCAGCAGCTTTCTTAGAGGGAGCAATCAGCCCCAGCATTTT

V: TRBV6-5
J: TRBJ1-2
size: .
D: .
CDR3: CASSRGQRSGYTF
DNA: TGTGCCAGCAGCCGAGGACAGCGTTCGGGCTACACCTTC

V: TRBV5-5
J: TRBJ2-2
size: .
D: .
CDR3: CASSFYPRSNGELFF
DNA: TGTGCCAGCAGCTTCTACCCCAGGAGCAACGGGGAGCTGTTTTTT

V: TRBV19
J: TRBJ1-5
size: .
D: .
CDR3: CASSAGPNSNQPQHF
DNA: TGTGCCAGTAGTGCCGGGCCTAATAGCAATCAGCCCCAGCATTTT

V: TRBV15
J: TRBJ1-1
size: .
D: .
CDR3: CATSSPRGRGGTEAFF
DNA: TGTGCCACCAGCAGCCCGAGGGGCAGGGGTGGCACTGAAGCTTTCTTT

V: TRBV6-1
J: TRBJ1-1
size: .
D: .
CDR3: CASSEWGTLEAFF
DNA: TGTGCCAGCAGTGAGTGGGGAACCTTAGAAGCTTTCTTT

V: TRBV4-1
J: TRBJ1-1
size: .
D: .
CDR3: CASSQDFGPINTEAFF
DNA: TGCGCCAGCAGCCAAGATTTTGGGCCGATCAACACTGAAGCTTTCTTT

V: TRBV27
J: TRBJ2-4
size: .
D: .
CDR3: CASSFSGIQYF
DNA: TGTGCCAGCAGTTTTTCGGGCATTCAGTACTTC

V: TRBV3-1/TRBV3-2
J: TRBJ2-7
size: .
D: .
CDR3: CASSQVAGAESYEQYF
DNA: TGTGCCAGCAGCCAAGTAGCAGGGGCTGAATCCTACGAGCAGTACTTC

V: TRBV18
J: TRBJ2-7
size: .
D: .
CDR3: CASSGRDGPYEQYF
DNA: TGTGCCAGCTCAGGCCGGGACGGCCCCTACGAGCAGTACTTC

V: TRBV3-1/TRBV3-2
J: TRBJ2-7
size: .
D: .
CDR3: CASSLWGYEQYF
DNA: TGTGCCAGCAGCCTTTGGGGGTACGAGCAGTACTTC